A selection of T cell receptor beta chains follows, all from one sample in a study of cytomegalovirus exposure and HLA in healthy donors. Libraries were prepared by immunoSEQ multiplex PCR; TCRdb keeps only in-frame clonotypes and omits some of them. The profile covers 150,000 or so clones, with roughly four fifths appearing a single time and roughly 1% taken by the ten largest. What was sequenced was PBMCs. Source of these receptors: a woman aged 40 to 50 in good health and CMV-seronegative. CDR3s include the opening cysteine and the closing phenylalanine or tryptophan. The D gene is left open where the match is weak. A clone size is listed for some rows: how often the clone was seen (once, few, many), or a class if it is expanded.

j_gene | v_gene | abundance | len | d_gene | CDR3nt | CDR3aa
TRBJ1-5 | TRBV15 | . | 15 | TRBD1 | TGTGCCACCAGCAGAGAGGGACAGACCAATCAGCCCCAGCATTTT | CATSREGQTNQPQHF
TRBJ1-2 | TRBV30 | . | 13 | . | TGTGCCTGGAGTGTCGGGTCAGGGGTCGGCTACACCTTC | CAWSVGSGVGYTF
TRBJ2-1 | TRBV7-3 | . | 19 | . | TGTGCCAGCAGCTTAACTAGAGCGACCGACGAAAACTTCTACAATGAGCAGTTCTTC | CASSLTRATDENFYNEQFF
TRBJ2-5 | TRBV2 | . | 16 | TRBD2 | TGTGCCAGCTCGGTTGGGACTAGCGGGCGGGAGGAGACCCAGTACTTC | CASSVGTSGREETQYF
TRBJ2-1 | TRBV7-9 | . | 16 | TRBD2 | TGTGCCAGCAGCTGGACTAGCTTTAGCTCCTACAATGAGCAGTTCTTC | CASSWTSFSSYNEQFF
TRBJ1-1 | TRBV7-6 | . | 13 | . | TGTGCCAGCAGCGCAGGGATTGGCACTGAAGCTTTCTTT | CASSAGIGTEAFF
TRBJ2-7 | TRBV6-1 | . | 15 | TRBD2 | TGTGCCAGCAGGGGGACTAGCGGGAACGTATGCGAGCAGTACTTC | CASRGTSGNVCEQYF
TRBJ2-7 | TRBV2 | . | 13 | . | TGTGCCAGCACGGGGAGGACGGCCGGCGAGCAGTACTTC | CASTGRTAGEQYF
TRBJ2-6 | TRBV18 | . | 17 | TRBD1 | TGTGCCAGCTCACGGGGACAGGCGACCTCTGGGGCCAACGTCCTGACTTTC | CASSRGQATSGANVLTF
TRBJ2-7 | TRBV9 | . | 14 | TRBD1 | TGTGCCAGCAGCGTTGGGGACAGGGGTACCGAGCAGTACTTC | CASSVGDRGTEQYF
TRBJ2-6 | TRBV27 | . | 15 | . | TGTGCCAGCAGTTTCATCACAGCTGGGGCCAACGTCCTGACTTTC | CASSFITAGANVLTF
TRBJ2-7 | TRBV18 | few | 16 | TRBD2 | TGTGCCAGCTCACCGGGACTAGCGGGGATACCCTACGAGCAGTACTTC | CASSPGLAGIPYEQYF
TRBJ2-3 | TRBV10-3 | . | 14 | . | TGTGCCATCAAGGACAGCCTTAGCACAGATACGCAGTATTTT | CAIKDSLSTDTQYF
TRBJ1-2 | TRBV29-1 | . | 13 | . | TGCAGCGTTGATCCTACAGGCTTCTATGGCTACACCTTC | CSVDPTGFYGYTF
TRBJ2-2 | TRBV19 | . | 16 | TRBD1 | TGTGCCAGTACCAACGACCGGGACAGGGCGGCCGGGGAGCTGTTTTTT | CASTNDRDRAAGELFF
TRBJ2-1 | TRBV7-9 | . | 15 | . | TGTGCCAGCAGCTCAGGGTTGGTGTCGAAGAATGAGCAGTTCTTC | CASSSGLVSKNEQFF
TRBJ2-3 | TRBV2 | . | 17 | TRBD1 | TGTGCCAGCAGTGCAAGGGGACAGGGAAGGTCGACAGATACGCAGTATTTT | CASSARGQGRSTDTQYF
TRBJ2-3 | TRBV11-2 | . | 15 | . | TGTGCCAGCAGCCTAGGCGCCGGGGGCACAGATACGCAGTATTTT | CASSLGAGGTDTQYF
TRBJ2-3 | TRBV7-9 | . | 15 | . | TGTGCCAGCAGCTTTAGCGGAACTAGCACAGATACGCAGTATTTT | CASSFSGTSTDTQYF
TRBJ2-3 | TRBV5-4 | . | 20 | TRBD2 | TGTGCCAGCAGCTGGTGGTCGGGACTAGCGGTTCTAGGGGGCACAGATACGCAGTATTTT | CASSWWSGLAVLGGTDTQYF
TRBJ1-4 | TRBV2 | once | 13 | TRBD1 | TGTGCCAGCCGGACAGGGGTGGTTGAAAAACTGTTTTTT | CASRTGVVEKLFF
TRBJ2-2 | TRBV5-4 | . | 15 | TRBD1 | TGTGCCAGCAGTAAGGAGGCACAGGGGACCGGGGAGCTGTTTTTT | CASSKEAQGTGELFF
TRBJ2-1 | TRBV5-1 | . | 15 | TRBD2 | TGCGCCAGCAGCTTGGTGGCAGCGGGAGTCAATGAGCAGTTCTTC | CASSLVAAGVNEQFF
TRBJ2-1 | TRBV27 | . | 17 | TRBD1 | TGTGCCAGCAGTTTGCCCCCTCGGGACAGGGTCGCCAATGAGCAGTTCTTC | CASSLPPRDRVANEQFF
TRBJ1-1 | TRBV5-1 | few | 16 | TRBD1 | TGCGCCAGCAGCTTGGCTCATGGGACAGTGAACACTGAAGCTTTCTTT | CASSLAHGTVNTEAFF
TRBJ2-5 | TRBV7-8 | . | 16 | TRBD2 | TGTGCCAGCAGCTCCGGACTAGCGGGAGGGCAAGAGACCCAGTACTTC | CASSSGLAGGQETQYF
TRBJ2-7 | TRBV5-8 | few | 17 | . | TGTGCCAGCAGCTCTAGTCGTTTGCGCTACCTCCCCTACGAGCAGTACTTC | CASSSSRLRYLPYEQYF
TRBJ2-7 | TRBV4-1 | . | 16 | TRBD1 | TGCGCCAGCAGCCAGGGGGACAGTTCCCACCCCTACGAGCAGTACTTC | CASSQGDSSHPYEQYF
TRBJ1-3 | TRBV11-3 | . | 17 | TRBD1 | TGTGCCAGCAGCCCAAGGGGGACAGGGCTTTCTGGAAACACCATATATTTT | CASSPRGTGLSGNTIYF
TRBJ2-2 | TRBV5-1 | . | 14 | TRBD1 | TGCGCCGGTCGAGGGGGCCTGAACACCGGGGAGCTGTTTTTT | CAGRGGLNTGELFF
TRBJ2-1 | TRBV27 | few | 15 | TRBD2 | TGTGCCAGCAGTTCGGGGGGACCGACCATCAATGAGCAGTTCTTC | CASSSGGPTINEQFF
TRBJ1-5 | TRBV11-2 | . | 15 | . | TGTGCCAGCACCACCAACAGGGATAGCAATCAGCCCCAGCATTTT | CASTTNRDSNQPQHF
TRBJ1-2 | TRBV28 | . | 14 | TRBD1 | TGTGCCAGCAGCAGTACAGGGGGGGGCTATGGCTACACCTTC | CASSSTGGGYGYTF
TRBJ1-1 | TRBV5-8 | . | 16 | TRBD1 | TGTGCCAGCAGCTTGACAGGGGGCGCGTATAACACTGAAGCTTTCTTT | CASSLTGGAYNTEAFF
TRBJ2-7 | TRBV7-9 | . | 14 | . | TGTGCCAGCAGCGTGAGTGGGGGGTACGCCGAGCAGTACTTC | CASSVSGGYAEQYF
TRBJ2-7 | TRBV7-7 | few | 12 | . | TGTGCTAGCAGCCCAGGGTCGGGCGAGCAGTACTTC | CASSPGSGEQYF
TRBJ1-1 | TRBV15 | . | 14 | TRBD1 | TGTGCCACCAGCAGAGAATACAGGGGGGAGGAAGCTTTCTTT | CATSREYRGEEAFF
TRBJ1-2 | TRBV30 | . | 16 | TRBD1 | TGTGCCTGGAGTGTGGAGCGGACAGGACCTTTTAGGACTCGGACCTTC | CAWSVERTGPFRTRTF
TRBJ1-3 | TRBV5-1 | . | 16 | TRBD1 | TGCGCCAGCAGCTTTGCGACAGGGGCGGCTGGAAACACCATATATTTT | CASSFATGAAGNTIYF
TRBJ2-3 | TRBV7-2 | once | 11 | . | TGTGCCAGCAGCTTATGGGAGGCGCAGTATTTT | CASSLWEAQYF
TRBJ2-7 | TRBV27 | . | 12 | . | TGTGCCAGCTCCCGGGTACCCTACGAGCAGTACTTC | CASSRVPYEQYF
TRBJ1-1 | TRBV27 | . | 18 | TRBD1 | TGTGCCAGCAGTTTATCGGGCTGGTACAGGGGAGCGAACACTGAAGCTTTCTTT | CASSLSGWYRGANTEAFF
TRBJ1-2 | TRBV6-1 | . | 15 | TRBD1 | TGTGCCAGCAGTACTCCGGGACAGGGGTGGAATGGCTACACCTTC | CASSTPGQGWNGYTF
TRBJ2-7 | TRBV5-6 | few | 15 | TRBD1 | TGTGCCAGCAGCTCAGGGACAGGGTTCGCCTACGAGCAGTACTTC | CASSSGTGFAYEQYF
TRBJ2-7 | TRBV29-1 | . | 11 | . | TGCAGCGCTGGACAGCACTACGAGCAGTACTTC | CSAGQHYEQYF
TRBJ2-1 | TRBV9 | . | 17 | . | TGTGCCAGCAGCCCCCACGGGGATCCCCTCTCCTACAATGAGCAGTTCTTC | CASSPHGDPLSYNEQFF
TRBJ2-2 | TRBV6-6 | . | 16 | TRBD1 | TGTGCCAGCAGTAACCGACAGGGGGCGGACACCGGGGAGCTGTTTTTT | CASSNRQGADTGELFF
TRBJ2-1 | TRBV5-1 | few | 11 | . | TGCGCCAGCAGCAACCGGGGTGAGCAGTTCTTC | CASSNRGEQFF
TRBJ2-3 | TRBV2 | . | 16 | TRBD2 | TGTGCCAGCAGTGTTGGGACTAGTGGGAGCACAGATACGCAGTATTTT | CASSVGTSGSTDTQYF
TRBJ1-2 | TRBV7-2 | few | 13 | . | TGTGCCAGCAGCTTTGAGGTGCAGCATGGCTACACCTTC | CASSFEVQHGYTF
TRBJ2-3 | TRBV2 | few | 14 | TRBD2 | TGTGCCAGCAGACCGGGACTAGCGGAAGATACGCAGTATTTT | CASRPGLAEDTQYF